This is a list of T cell receptor beta chains from one sample in a study of OX40 agonist ivuxolimab in advanced cancers. Only in-frame clones appear in the TCRdb table, and some are missing; sequencing was by immunoSEQ multiplex PCR. The sample records tens of thousands of clones, approximately 90% being singletons. This material consisted of CD4+ or CD8+ T cells sorted from blood, taken in a trial of the OX40 agonist ivuxolimab. These receptors came from an adult with an advanced solid tumor such as melanoma, head and neck, liver or kidney cancer. CDR3s include the opening cysteine and the closing phenylalanine or tryptophan. Each record gives: J gene, V gene, D gene, clone size, CDR3 DNA, CDR3 protein. A D gene is named only where the DNA matches it firmly. Clone size is stated in some rows and not others, as once, few, many or a class when expanded.

j_call: TRBJ1-5; v_call: TRBV9; d_call: .; clone_size: .; cdr3_nt: TGTGCCAGCAGCGTAGCCGGGGATAGCAATCAGCCCCAGCATTTT; cdr3_aa: CASSVAGDSNQPQHF
j_call: TRBJ2-6; v_call: TRBV4-2; d_call: .; clone_size: .; cdr3_nt: TGTGCCAGCAGCCAAGATGGGAGCTCTGGGGCCAACGTCCTGACTTTC; cdr3_aa: CASSQDGSSGANVLTF
j_call: TRBJ2-2; v_call: TRBV2; d_call: .; clone_size: .; cdr3_nt: TGTGCCAGCAGTGATGGAATCACCGGGGAGCTGTTTTTT; cdr3_aa: CASSDGITGELFF
j_call: TRBJ1-1; v_call: TRBV9; d_call: .; clone_size: .; cdr3_nt: TGTGCCAGCAGCGTAGGGACAACCGAAGCTTTCTTT; cdr3_aa: CASSVGTTEAFF
j_call: TRBJ2-1; v_call: TRBV9; d_call: .; clone_size: once; cdr3_nt: TGTGCCAGCAGCGTAGGAGGGGTTTACTACAATGAGCAGTTCTTC; cdr3_aa: CASSVGGVYYNEQFF
j_call: TRBJ2-5; v_call: TRBV7-2; d_call: .; clone_size: .; cdr3_nt: TGTGCCAGCAGCTTAGAGGTAGTAGCCCAAGAGACCCAGTACTTC; cdr3_aa: CASSLEVVAQETQYF
j_call: TRBJ2-1; v_call: TRBV9; d_call: .; clone_size: .; cdr3_nt: TGTGCCAGCAGCGACAGACGAGGGGGAGAAGGAGATGAGCAGTTCTTC; cdr3_aa: CASSDRRGGEGDEQFF
j_call: TRBJ2-7; v_call: TRBV27; d_call: .; clone_size: .; cdr3_nt: TGTGCCAGCAGTTTAGTGGGTGGCTACGAGCAGTACTTC; cdr3_aa: CASSLVGGYEQYF
j_call: TRBJ2-6; v_call: TRBV5-6; d_call: .; clone_size: .; cdr3_nt: TGTGCCAGCAGCCCCCAGAGCTCTGGGGCCAACGTCCTGACTTTC; cdr3_aa: CASSPQSSGANVLTF
j_call: TRBJ2-5; v_call: TRBV11-2; d_call: TRBD1; clone_size: .; cdr3_nt: TGTGCCAGCAGCTTAGAATTTCTGGTTATTGGGGACAGCCAAGAGACCCAGTACTTC; cdr3_aa: CASSLEFLVIGDSQETQYF
j_call: TRBJ2-1; v_call: TRBV28; d_call: TRBD2; clone_size: .; cdr3_nt: TGTGCCAGCAGTTTCCAAACTAGCGGGAGGGCATCTCCGCAGTTCTTC; cdr3_aa: CASSFQTSGRASPQFF
j_call: TRBJ2-5; v_call: TRBV9; d_call: .; clone_size: few; cdr3_nt: TGTGCCAGCAGCCAATCCGGGCACCCCGGTCAAGAGACCCAGTACTTC; cdr3_aa: CASSQSGHPGQETQYF
j_call: TRBJ1-2; v_call: TRBV6-5; d_call: .; clone_size: .; cdr3_nt: TGTGCCAGCAGCACAGGGACCGTAGATTATGGCTACACCTTC; cdr3_aa: CASSTGTVDYGYTF
j_call: TRBJ2-1; v_call: TRBV7-9; d_call: .; clone_size: .; cdr3_nt: TGTGCCAGCAGCTTGGCTAGCGCGAACCCCAATGAGCAGTTCTTC; cdr3_aa: CASSLASANPNEQFF
j_call: TRBJ2-1; v_call: TRBV10-3; d_call: TRBD2; clone_size: .; cdr3_nt: TGTGCCATCAGAGAAGCGGGAGAAGCCAATGAGCAGTTCTTC; cdr3_aa: CAIREAGEANEQFF
j_call: TRBJ1-1; v_call: TRBV30; d_call: .; clone_size: once; cdr3_nt: TGTGCCTGGAGTTTGGGGACTAACACTGAAGCTTTCTTT; cdr3_aa: CAWSLGTNTEAFF
j_call: TRBJ2-7; v_call: TRBV7-3; d_call: .; clone_size: few; cdr3_nt: TGTGCCACCGGGTACGGTCTGTACGAGCAGTACTTC; cdr3_aa: CATGYGLYEQYF
j_call: TRBJ2-7; v_call: TRBV5-4; d_call: .; clone_size: .; cdr3_nt: TGTGCCAGCAGCTTGTGGGGCTCCTACGAGCAGTACTTC; cdr3_aa: CASSLWGSYEQYF
j_call: TRBJ1-5; v_call: TRBV28; d_call: TRBD1; clone_size: once; cdr3_nt: TGTGCCAGCAGCCCGATTGAACTGGACAGGACTTATCAGCCCCAGCATTTT; cdr3_aa: CASSPIELDRTYQPQHF
j_call: TRBJ2-7; v_call: TRBV7-9; d_call: .; clone_size: .; cdr3_nt: TGTGCCAGCAGCCTCGGGACTCCCTCCCTCTACGAGCAGTACTTC; cdr3_aa: CASSLGTPSLYEQYF
j_call: TRBJ2-5; v_call: TRBV19; d_call: .; clone_size: .; cdr3_nt: TGTGCCAGTAGTCCGTGGGACGTCGGGCAAGAGACCCAGTACTTC; cdr3_aa: CASSPWDVGQETQYF
j_call: TRBJ2-1; v_call: TRBV28; d_call: TRBD2; clone_size: .; cdr3_nt: TGTGCCAGCAGTTCCATATTGCCCTTACTAGCGGACGATGAGCAGTTCTTC; cdr3_aa: CASSSILPLLADDEQFF
j_call: TRBJ1-1; v_call: TRBV6-1; d_call: .; clone_size: .; cdr3_nt: TGTGCCAGCAGTGAAGACCCCGGGAGGACTGAAGCTTTCTTT; cdr3_aa: CASSEDPGRTEAFF
j_call: TRBJ1-4; v_call: TRBV30; d_call: .; clone_size: once; cdr3_nt: TGTGCCTGCCCTATCCGCGAAAAACTGTTTTTT; cdr3_aa: CACPIREKLFF
j_call: TRBJ2-3; v_call: TRBV7-9; d_call: .; clone_size: .; cdr3_nt: TGTGCCAGCAGCCCAACAGGGACCAGCACAGATACGCAGTATTTT; cdr3_aa: CASSPTGTSTDTQYF
j_call: TRBJ2-7; v_call: TRBV7-2; d_call: .; clone_size: .; cdr3_nt: TGTGCCAGCAGCGCAAACAGGAACCCCTACGAGCAGTACTTC; cdr3_aa: CASSANRNPYEQYF
j_call: TRBJ2-1; v_call: TRBV4-3; d_call: .; clone_size: few; cdr3_nt: TGCGCCAGCAGCCAGCTAACAGGGTTGGGGGGTGAGCAGTTCTTC; cdr3_aa: CASSQLTGLGGEQFF
j_call: TRBJ2-1; v_call: TRBV11-3; d_call: TRBD2; clone_size: .; cdr3_nt: TGTGCCAGCAGCAAAAGCGCGGGAGGGCCCCATGAGCAGTTCTTC; cdr3_aa: CASSKSAGGPHEQFF
j_call: TRBJ2-7; v_call: TRBV7-2; d_call: .; clone_size: .; cdr3_nt: TGTGCCAGCAGCTTAGGGACTCCCTACGAGCAGTACTTC; cdr3_aa: CASSLGTPYEQYF
j_call: TRBJ2-1; v_call: TRBV7-9; d_call: .; clone_size: .; cdr3_nt: TGTGCCAGCAGCCATCTGCACAATGAGCAGTTCTTC; cdr3_aa: CASSHLHNEQFF
j_call: TRBJ2-2; v_call: TRBV7-9; d_call: TRBD1; clone_size: .; cdr3_nt: TGTGCCAGCAGCCGGACAGGGGCGAACACCGGGGAGCTGTTTTTT; cdr3_aa: CASSRTGANTGELFF
j_call: TRBJ2-7; v_call: TRBV6-5; d_call: .; clone_size: .; cdr3_nt: TGTGCCAGCAGTTATGACCTCAACTCCTACGAGCAGTACTTC; cdr3_aa: CASSYDLNSYEQYF
j_call: TRBJ2-3; v_call: TRBV10-2; d_call: .; clone_size: .; cdr3_nt: TGCGCCAGCAGTGAGAGGGTAGCGGTCACAGATACGCAGTATTTT; cdr3_aa: CASSERVAVTDTQYF
j_call: TRBJ1-1; v_call: TRBV13; d_call: .; clone_size: .; cdr3_nt: TGTGCCAGCAGCCCAGGACACCAAGGGAACACTGAAGCTTTCTTT; cdr3_aa: CASSPGHQGNTEAFF
j_call: TRBJ1-2; v_call: TRBV4-1; d_call: .; clone_size: .; cdr3_nt: TGCGCCAGCAGCCAAGAAGGGAGGGGCTATGGCTACACCTTC; cdr3_aa: CASSQEGRGYGYTF
j_call: TRBJ1-1; v_call: TRBV4-1; d_call: TRBD1; clone_size: .; cdr3_nt: TGCGCCAGCAGCCTTTTGGACAGGGCTGCCACTGAAGCTTTCTTT; cdr3_aa: CASSLLDRAATEAFF
j_call: TRBJ2-7; v_call: TRBV5-8; d_call: .; clone_size: .; cdr3_nt: TGTGCCAGCAGCCCAGCCGATCTATCCTACGAGCAGTACTTC; cdr3_aa: CASSPADLSYEQYF
j_call: TRBJ2-6; v_call: TRBV7-3; d_call: .; clone_size: .; cdr3_nt: TGTGCCAGCAGCTTATACAGCTTCGGAGCCAACGTCCTGACTTTC; cdr3_aa: CASSLYSFGANVLTF
j_call: TRBJ2-6; v_call: TRBV14; d_call: .; clone_size: .; cdr3_nt: TGTGCCAGCAGCCAAGATGAGCTAGCTGTTGGGGCCAACGTCCTGACTTTC; cdr3_aa: CASSQDELAVGANVLTF
j_call: TRBJ2-5; v_call: TRBV28; d_call: .; clone_size: .; cdr3_nt: TGTGCCAGCAGTTTATTACGGGACACCGGGGGTAGGGCCCAGTACTTC; cdr3_aa: CASSLLRDTGGRAQYF
j_call: TRBJ1-1; v_call: TRBV28; d_call: .; clone_size: .; cdr3_nt: TGTGCCAGCAGTTTGTCGGCAGGGTTCACTGAAGCTTTCTTT; cdr3_aa: CASSLSAGFTEAFF